Listed here are 15 T cell receptor beta chains from one sample, sequenced in a study of PD-1 blockade in classical Hodgkin lymphoma (dated by TCRdb to the early 2020s). The meaning of the sample's time point label: cycle 4 day 1 (C4D1), after more than 5 weeks of nivolumab. Every trial patient had relapsed after autologous stem cell transplantation, and cohorts A, B and C differed in prior brentuximab vedotin exposure. The library relied on the immunoSEQ multiplex PCR assay. This is the immuneACCESS table as TCRdb keeps it, with only in-frame sequences that have V and J called. A part of the clones is gone; compared with another copy, unresolved V genes explain less than half, and the rest is unexplained. Present in this sample are about 28,000 clones, about 82% of which were seen just once. The biggest ten clones account for around 15% of the sample. Here the sequenced sample was peripheral blood mononuclear cells (PBMCs), taken before the fourth cycle of nivolumab. The source is a human donor with classical Hodgkin lymphoma.

This clone has just one count. The CDR3 is CASGRSAISGNTIYF. The CDR3 nucleotides read TGTGCCAGCGGCCGTTCTGCCATCTCTGGAAACACCATATATTTT. The gene calls are TRBV6-5 and TRBJ1-3; D unresolved. The CDR3 has 15 amino acids. The germline CDR1 and CDR2 sequences are MNHEY and SVGAGI. V was trimmed by 8 bases and J by 0 bases, leaving 14 bases between them.

This rearrangement joins TRBV5-4 to TRBJ1-1; D may be TRBD1 (5 bases). The CDR3 runs to 16 residues. The germline gives CDR1 SGHNT, CDR2 YYREEE (reference sequence). Trimming cost V 0 bases and J 0 bases, with 12 bases left between them. The CDR3 DNA sequence: TGTGCCAGCAGCTTGGCCAGGGCAGGGCTGAACACTGAAGCTTTCTTT. Its translation: CASSLARAGLNTEAFF.

The V gene is TRBV18, the J gene TRBJ2-3; D not resolved. Germline V gives CDR1 KGHSH, CDR2 LQKENI. V lost 6 bases and J lost 3, with 13 bases in between. CDR3 length: 14 amino acids. The CDR3 loop reads CASSPIMGTDTQYF. CDR3 nucleotides: TGTGCCAGCTCTCCGATCATGGGGACAGATACGCAGTATTTT.

The chain employs TRBV28 and TRBJ2-7; unclear D gene. Between the trimmed V and J ends, which lost 1 base and 6 bases, there was a span of 16 bases. CDR1 MDHEN and CDR2 SYDVKM come from the germline V gene. This CDR3 is 15 amino acids long. The CDR3, as DNA: TGTGCCAGCAGTTTATCGTCGGTTCAGTTGGGCGAGCAGTACTTC. Its protein is CASSLSSVQLGEQYF.

The CDR3 reads CASGQASGNTIYF. The CDR3 nucleotides are TGTGCCAGCGGGCAGGCCTCTGGAAACACCATATATTTT. The chain combines TRBV6-1 with TRBJ1-3; no clear D gene. Germline V gene data show CDR1 as MNHNS and CDR2 as SASEGT. Between the trimmed V and J ends, which lost 8 bases and 0 bases, there was a span of 8 bases. There are 13 residues in the CDR3.

The chain uses TRBV5-1 and TRBJ2-3, with D possibly TRBD2 on 6 matching bases. The germline V and J ends were trimmed by 4 bases and 0 bases, with 12 bases remaining between them. From germline, CDR1 is SGHRS and CDR2 YFSETQ. The CDR3 extends over 15 amino acids. The CDR3 coding sequence is TGCGCCAGCAGCGGAACCGGGACTAGCACAGATACGCAGTATTTT. It encodes CASSGTGTSTDTQYF.

The chain employs TRBV6-5 and TRBJ2-3; tentative D call: TRBD2 (6 bases). Germline V gene lookup returns CDR1 MNHEY and CDR2 SVGAGI. V lost 0 bases and J lost 2, with 12 bases in between. The CDR3 covers 16 residues. The CDR3: CASSYSWGVNTDTQYF. The CDR3 nucleotides are TGTGCCAGCAGTTACTCTTGGGGGGTCAACACAGATACGCAGTATTTT.

V is TRBV2 and J is TRBJ1-6, with 8 bases that match TRBD1. This CDR3 has 15 amino acids. Germline V gene sequence: CDR1 SNHLY, CDR2 FYNNEI. V was pared by 7 bases and J by 9 bases, with 11 bases of the junction left unmatched. CDR3 sequence (DNA): TGTGCCAGCATTATAGGACAGGGTGAGAGTTCACCCCTCCACTTT. Its protein product is CASIIGQGESSPLHF.

V and J are TRBV7-2 and TRBJ2-7; 10 bases are a match to TRBD2. V gave up 1 base and J gave up 6 bases; unmatched junction bases: 6. Per germline, CDR1 SGHTA and CDR2 FQGNSA. There are 15 residues in the CDR3. The CDR3 sequence is CASSLDGTSVGEQYF. CDR3 nucleotides: TGTGCCAGCAGCTTAGATGGGACTAGCGTCGGCGAGCAGTACTTC.

The genes are TRBV5-1 and TRBJ2-7, with D hard to call. The V and J ends lost 0 bases and 2 bases respectively, with 9 bases between them. The germline gives CDR1 SGHRS, CDR2 YFSETQ. The CDR3 contains 14 residues. The CDR3 reads CASSLGGEPYEQYF. CDR3 sequence (DNA): TGCGCCAGCAGCTTGGGGGGTGAACCCTACGAGCAGTACTTC.

The chain recombines TRBV18 with TRBJ2-1; tentatively, D is TRBD1 (6 bases). Trimming shortened V by 6 bases and J by 10 bases, and 13 bases separated the two germline ends. Germline values: CDR1 KGHSH, CDR2 LQKENI. CDR3 length: 12 amino acids. The CDR3 DNA is TGTGCCAGCTCCCAGGGGTCAGGGGAGCAGTTCTTC. Its translation is CASSQGSGEQFF.

The J gene is TRBJ2-7, the V gene TRBV19; 10 positions agree with TRBD2. Per the germline V gene, CDR1 is LNHDA and CDR2 is SQIVND (reference sequence). The junction had 3 bases not matched to a gene; V was cut back by 4 bases and J by 3 bases. This CDR3 is 14 amino acids long. The CDR3 loop is CASSKASGSYEQYF. The CDR3 coding sequence is TGTGCCAGTAGTAAGGCTAGCGGGAGCTACGAGCAGTACTTC.

The rearrangement joins TRBV7-8 to TRBJ1-1; D possibly corresponds to TRBD1 (6 bases). Germline V gene sequence: CDR1 SGHVS, CDR2 FQNEAQ. The CDR3 spans 13 residues. V was trimmed by 2 bases and J by 5 bases, leaving 9 bases between them. CDR3 in amino acids: CASSLRGETEAFF. As DNA, the CDR3 is TGTGCCAGCAGCTTAAGGGGGGAAACTGAAGCTTTCTTT.

This chain links TRBV19 with TRBJ2-2; D gene uncertain. CDR1 is LNHDA, CDR2 SQIVND, per germline (reference sequence). V lost 8 bases and J 3 bases, leaving 10 bases between the germline ends. The CDR3 contains 13 residues. The CDR3, as DNA: TGTGCCAGTCTCTACCTATACACCGGGGAGCTGTTTTTT. It specifies CASLYLYTGELFF.

This chain uses TRBV7-2 with TRBJ2-5; TRBD2 aligns across 9 bases. V lost 4 bases to trimming and J lost 2 bases; unmatched junction nucleotides: 5. The CDR3 spans 15 residues. Germline CDR1 reads SGHTA; CDR2 reads FQGNSA. CDR3 DNA sequence: TGTGCCAGCAGCTCCCTAGCGGGATGGCAAGAGACCCAGTACTTC. Residues: CASSSLAGWQETQYF.